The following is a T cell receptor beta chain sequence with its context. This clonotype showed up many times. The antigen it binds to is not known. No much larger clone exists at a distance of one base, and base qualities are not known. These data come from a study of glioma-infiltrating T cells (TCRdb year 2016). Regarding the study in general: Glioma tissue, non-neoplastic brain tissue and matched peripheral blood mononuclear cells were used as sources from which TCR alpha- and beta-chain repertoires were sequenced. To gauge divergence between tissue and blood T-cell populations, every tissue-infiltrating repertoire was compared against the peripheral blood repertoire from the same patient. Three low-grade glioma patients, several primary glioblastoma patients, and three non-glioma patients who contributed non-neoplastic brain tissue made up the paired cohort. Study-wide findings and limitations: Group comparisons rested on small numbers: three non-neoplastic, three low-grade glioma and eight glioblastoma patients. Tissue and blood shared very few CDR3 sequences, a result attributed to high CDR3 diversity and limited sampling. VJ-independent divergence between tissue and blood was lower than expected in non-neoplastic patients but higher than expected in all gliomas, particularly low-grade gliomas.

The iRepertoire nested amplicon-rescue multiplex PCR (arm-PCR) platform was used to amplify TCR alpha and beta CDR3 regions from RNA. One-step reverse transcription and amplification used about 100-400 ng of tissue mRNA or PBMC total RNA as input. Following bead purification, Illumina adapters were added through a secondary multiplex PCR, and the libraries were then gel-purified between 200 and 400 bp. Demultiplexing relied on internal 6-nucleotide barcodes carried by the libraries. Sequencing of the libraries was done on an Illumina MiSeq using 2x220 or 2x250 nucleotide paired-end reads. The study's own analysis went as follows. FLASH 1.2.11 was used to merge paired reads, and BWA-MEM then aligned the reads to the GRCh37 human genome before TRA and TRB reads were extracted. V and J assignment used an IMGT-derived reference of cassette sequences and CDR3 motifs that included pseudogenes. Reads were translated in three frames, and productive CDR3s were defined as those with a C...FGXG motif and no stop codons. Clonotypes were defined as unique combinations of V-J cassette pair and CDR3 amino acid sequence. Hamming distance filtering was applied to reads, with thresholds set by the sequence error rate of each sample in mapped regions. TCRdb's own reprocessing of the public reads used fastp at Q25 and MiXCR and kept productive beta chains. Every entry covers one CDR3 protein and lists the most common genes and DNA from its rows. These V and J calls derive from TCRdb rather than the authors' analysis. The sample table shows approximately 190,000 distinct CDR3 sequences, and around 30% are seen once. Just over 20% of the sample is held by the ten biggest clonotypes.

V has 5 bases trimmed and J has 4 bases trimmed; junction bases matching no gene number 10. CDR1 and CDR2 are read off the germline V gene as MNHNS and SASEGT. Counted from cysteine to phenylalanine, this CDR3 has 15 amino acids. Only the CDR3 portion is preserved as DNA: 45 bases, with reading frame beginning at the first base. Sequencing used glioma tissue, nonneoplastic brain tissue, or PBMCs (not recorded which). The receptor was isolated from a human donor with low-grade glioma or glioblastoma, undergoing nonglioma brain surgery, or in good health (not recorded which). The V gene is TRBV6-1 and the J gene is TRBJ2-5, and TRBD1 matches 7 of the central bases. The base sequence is TGTGCCAGCAGTAGATGGACAGGTTTAGGAGAGACCCAGTACTTC. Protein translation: CASSRWTGLGETQYF.